This T cell receptor beta chain was sequenced during a study of response to subunit inactivated influenza vaccine. Points from the study as a whole: Few additional T cells are recruited per seasonal influenza vaccination, authors suggested.

Each CDR3 protein is one row after TCRdb ran MiXCR on the RT-PCR reads. The repertoire consists of 500,000 to 550,000 distinct CDR3 sequences, with around 8% occurring once and the leading ten covering about an eighth. This clonotype was seen only a few times. Its antigen is not known. The V segment lost 0 bases and the J segment 3 bases; nucleotides outside the gene matches: 16. CDR3 length: 19 residues. Germline loops: CDR1 SGHRS, CDR2 YFSETQ. The sequencing used PBMCs from blood, collected 23 to 25 months after vaccination. The receptor comes from a man aged 50 to 75 who received an inactivated influenza vaccine. This chain joins TRBV5-1 and TRBJ1-1; 8 bases fit TRBD1. The CDR3 region is CASSLGVRGYRGKYTEAFF. The DNA of the CDR3 is TGCGCCAGCAGCTTGGGGGTTAGGGGATACAGGGGGAAGTACACTGAAGCTTTCTTT.